What follows are 8 T cell receptor beta chains derived from one specimen sequenced in a study of T cell responses to AZD1222 COVID-19 vaccine. Profiling relied on immunoSEQ multiplex PCR, and the TCRdb table lists in-frame clones only, not all of them. The sample lists some 130,000 clones, around 84% occurring once. This specimen was peripheral blood, taken on day 0 of AZD1222 vaccination. These receptors all come from an adult in good health.

The chain links TRBV5-8 to TRBJ2-7; D is perhaps TRBD1 (6 bases). The CDR3 contains 16 residues. V shed 9 bases and J shed 6 bases, with 28 bases lying between them. Germline-derived CDR1 and CDR2 are SGHTS and YDEGEE. In nucleotides, the CDR3 is TGTGCCAATCCGGGGCCGAACAGGGTCGAAGGGTCCGAGCAGTACTTC. Its protein product is CANPGPNRVEGSEQYF.

The chain joins TRBV10-3 to TRBJ2-6; TRBD1 aligns across 10 bases. The germline CDR1 and CDR2 sequences are ENHRY and SYGVKD. The CDR3 has 16 residues. With 6 bases clipped from V and 2 bases from J, the junction kept 4 bases outside the gene matches. CDR3 region: CAISRDRGPGANVLTF. The CDR3 DNA is TGTGCCATCAGCCGGGACAGGGGACCTGGGGCCAACGTCCTGACTTTC.

The chain recombines TRBV27 with TRBJ2-2; weak D call: TRBD1 (5 bases). This CDR3 comprises 13 residues. Germline CDR1 reads MNHEY; CDR2 reads SMNVEV (reference sequence). Trimming stripped 5 bases from V and 4 bases from J, with 8 bases between. The CDR3 spells CASSTDSTGELFF. The CDR3 bases are TGTGCCAGCAGTACCGACAGCACCGGGGAGCTGTTTTTT.

CDR3 residues: CASSLSGYEQYF. The CDR3 nucleotides are TGTGCCAGCAGCTTGAGCGGCTACGAGCAGTACTTC. The V gene is TRBV5-4, the J gene TRBJ2-7, with D perhaps TRBD2 (5 bases). The germline V gene has CDR1 SGHNT and CDR2 YYREEE (reference sequence). The CDR3 extends over 12 amino acids. The germline V and J ends were trimmed by 1 base and 3 bases, with 5 bases remaining between them.

The chain has TRBV5-1 and TRBJ1-3; the D is unclear. With 0 bases removed from V and 0 bases from J, the gap between germline ends came to 10 bases. The CDR3 extends over 16 amino acids. Germline loops: CDR1 SGHRS, CDR2 YFSETQ. The CDR3: CASSLGTESSGNTIYF. CDR3 bases: TGCGCCAGCAGCTTGGGGACGGAAAGCTCTGGAAACACCATATATTTT.

This clone was recorded once. The rearrangement joins TRBV30 to TRBJ1-1; D is perhaps TRBD1 (6 bases). The V end was cut by 1 base, the J end by 7 bases, with 13 bases between. The CDR3 sequence is 13 residues long. The germline gives CDR1 GTSNPN, CDR2 SVGIG (reference sequence). The CDR3 DNA follows: TGTGCCTGGAGTGCACAGGGAAGTGGTGAAGCTTTCTTT. Its translation: CAWSAQGSGEAFF.

The rearrangement links TRBV30 to TRBJ1-1; D not certain. V gave up 5 bases and J gave up 0 bases, with 4 bases separating them. The CDR3 extends over 11 amino acids. Looked up from germline, CDR1 is GTSNPN and CDR2 is SVGIG (reference sequence). CDR3 DNA: TGTGCCTGGGTGTTGAACACTGAAGCTTTCTTT. This gives the protein CAWVLNTEAFF.

The V gene is TRBV30, the J gene TRBJ1-2; D is unclear. Germline V CDR1 and CDR2: GTSNPN, SVGIG (reference sequence). Trimming took off 1 base at V and 5 bases at J, with 11 bases between the two ends. The CDR3 is made up of 13 amino acids. CDR3 loop: CAWSEGIAYGYTF. In DNA form, the CDR3 reads TGTGCCTGGAGTGAGGGAATTGCTTATGGCTACACCTTC.